This T cell receptor beta chain came from a study of CD8 T cells in Susac syndrome. V was pared by 1 base and J by 5 bases, with 9 bases between. The CDR3 covers 14 residues. Per germline, CDR1 SEHNR and CDR2 FQNEAQ (reference sequence). In the multiple sclerosis control group, patients were treatment-naive and had stable or active relapsing-remitting disease. TEMRA cells were FACS-enriched and CD8+ and CD4+ T cells negatively isolated. With random hexamers, roughly 0.45 to 1 ug RNA was reverse transcribed. Amplification of the TCR beta CDR3 was carried out by immunoSEQ multiplex PCR, which spanned a total of 54 Vbeta and 13 Jbeta segments. TCRdb redid the calling of the immunoSEQ multiplex PCR reads with MiXCR, one entry per CDR3 protein. There are about 150,000 distinct CDR3 sequences in the sample; nearly 97% occur only once, and 0.14% to 0.15% lies in the top ten.

This clonotype was obtained from a human donor with multiple sclerosis. This chain links TRBV7-9 with TRBJ1-5; D perhaps matches TRBD1 (5 bases). The sequencing sample was made of CD8+ T cells from PBMCs. DNA of the CDR3: TGTGCCAGCAGCTTAGTTGCGGGACATCAGCCCCAGCATTTT. Its protein product is CASSLVAGHQPQHF.